This T cell receptor beta chain was retrieved from a study of T cell responses to AZD1222 COVID-19 vaccine (dated by TCRdb to about 2021). Regarding the study in general: A total of approximately 240 trial participants underwent TCR sequencing, of whom 207 had received two doses of AZD1222 and 26 had received two doses of the MenACWY control vaccine. Trial participants were enrolled by age into subgroups of 18-55, 56-69 and 70-plus years, and about 150, 27 and 61 TCR-sequenced participants, respectively, were included in these subgroups.

The CDR3 regions of human TCRbeta chains were analyzed by immunosequencing. The study's processing was this. Repertoire TCRs were matched against a reference library of SARS-CoV-2-specific TCRs generated with the MIRA antigen-specificity platform. Breadth was defined as the fraction of unique TCRs that were SARS-CoV-2-associated, and depth was defined as the fraction of total T cells that were SARS-CoV-2-associated. Using the MIRA data, every spike-specific TCR was mapped to the spike region that the TCR reacted to and assigned to either a CD4 or a CD8 class. Log10-transformed breadth and depth values were compared by one-way ANOVA with Sidak's multiple comparisons tests. TCRdb retrieved this table from immuneACCESS and kept in-frame rearrangements only. Not all clones are present; in checked studies, unresolved V genes account for under half, and no reason is known for the remainder. That table furnishes V, J and clone size, whereas the DNA furnished D and trimming. A total of about 150,000 clones appear in this sample, 90% of them only once. The ten biggest clones cover 5% to 6.5% of the sample.

V is clipped by 6 bases and J by 7 bases, and the sequence between their germline boundaries is 10 bases long. From cysteine to phenylalanine, the CDR3 is 12 amino acids long. Only CDR3 DNA remains: 36 bases, in frame from the first base. The label giving this sample's time point can be read as: about 28 days (+/-7) after the second vaccine dose. AZD1222 recipients with second doses at about 4 weeks or about 12 weeks were pooled, because spike-specific TCR depth and breadth did not differ between schedules. Samples from vaccinated people were obtained from the UK trials COV001 and COV002, which included a single-blind randomized controlled phase 2/3 trial of AZD1222 (ChAdOx1 nCoV-19) in healthy adults. For TCRbeta chain sequencing, PBMC samples from trial participants were taken at day 0 and at day 28 after the second dose. A note on this clone: This receptor's antigen is unknown. No base-level quality is on record; no much larger clone is a single base apart.

General findings and caveats noted by the study authors: CD4 TCRs associated with the vaccine covered the entire spike protein, and the dominant responses were in regions 160-218 and 743-854. Epitopes outside the regions mutated in the B.1.351 and B.1.1.7 variants were reportedly recognized by nearly half of the unique spike-specific TCRs. A significant rise in spike-specific TCR breadth and depth was observed after two AZD1222 doses relative to day 0 and relative to MenACWY recipients. The 56-69-year group was small, and its depth increase did not reach significance, likely because of low power. Conclusions about previously exposed vaccinees were limited because only 6 or 7 AZD1222 recipients were SARS-CoV-2 seropositive at baseline. Participants were mostly white British, with more females than males. The authors suggested clonal diversity may have been underestimated. Because no day 14 peak-response samples were available, the repertoires could be characterized only after the peak T cell response.

The chain is made from TRBV12-3 or TRBV12-4 and TRBJ1-3; TRBD1 might be the D gene, on 5 matching bases. The material was peripheral blood, obtained 28 days after the second AZD1222 dose. The sequence derives from an adult who received the AZD1222 COVID-19 vaccine. The encoded CDR3 is CASSPGGNTIYF. The DNA reads TGTGCCAGCAGCCCCGGGGGGAACACCATATATTTT.